The clone carrying this T cell receptor beta chain occurred once. Assay used: immunoSEQ multiplex PCR; TCRdb lists only in-frame clones, some missing. The sample holds around 250,000 clones, almost 85% seen once. The data originate from a study of blood T cell repertoires in COVID-19. The receptor was isolated from a woman in her 50s with acute COVID-19. The material sequenced was PBMCs or T cells enriched from blood (not recorded which).

The CDR3 DNA is TGTGCCATCAGTGGGGGGGGGTCGATTGGGCCCCAGCATTTT. It codes for CAISGGGSIGPQHF. This chain uses TRBV10-3 with TRBJ1-5, with D possibly matching TRBD1 (5 bases). V shed 4 bases and J shed 9 bases, with 16 bases lying between them. The CDR3 covers 14 residues. Germline lookup yields CDR1 ENHRY and CDR2 SYGVKD.